This passage covers 6 T cell receptor beta chains from one sample sequenced in a study of blood T cell repertoires in COVID-19. Measured with immunoSEQ multiplex PCR; TCRdb has only the in-frame clones, and not every one. The sample consists of about 260,000 clones, roughly nine tenths of them appearing once. The sequenced material came from peripheral blood. The receptors come from a woman in her forties or fifties who had recovered from COVID-19.

The rearrangement links TRBV7-6 to TRBJ1-3; no clear D. The germline CDR1 and CDR2 sequences are SGHVS and FNYEAQ. The CDR3 runs 18 residues. Trimming stripped 1 base from V and 4 bases from J, with 20 bases between. The CDR3 coding sequence is TGTGCCAGCAGCTTAGGAGGGTCTGCGGGGTCAAAAGGAAACACCATATATTTT. Its protein product is CASSLGGSAGSKGNTIYF.

The chain joins TRBV7-2 to TRBJ2-7; 7 nucleotides line up with TRBD2. The J segment lost 8 bases and the V segment lost 3 bases, leaving 10 bases of the junction unmatched. Per the germline V gene, CDR1 is SGHTA and CDR2 is FQGNSA. The CDR3 extends over 14 amino acids. The CDR3 coding sequence is TGTGCCAGCAGCTTCAGGTCCGGAGCGGGACAGCAGTACTTC. Its protein is CASSFRSGAGQQYF.

This chain uses TRBV2 with TRBJ2-7; TRBD1 aligns across 9 bases. The trim removed 8 bases at V and 0 bases at J, leaving 8 bases unmatched. The length of the CDR3 is 15 residues. Per germline, CDR1 SNHLY and CDR2 FYNNEI. CDR3: CASQTGTGTSYEQYF. For the CDR3, the DNA is TGTGCCAGCCAGACCGGGACAGGGACCTCCTACGAGCAGTACTTC.

Only a few counts were recorded for this clone. The chain couples TRBV24-1 to TRBJ1-5, with 7 bases that match TRBD1. The CDR3 spans 15 residues. CDR1 and CDR2 from the germline V gene are KGHDR and SFDVKD. With 3 bases clipped from V and 2 bases from J, the junction kept 3 bases outside the gene matches. The DNA of the CDR3 is TGTGCCACCAGTGATGGAGGACAGGGCAATCAGCCCCAGCATTTT. It codes for CATSDGGQGNQPQHF.

J is TRBJ1-5 and V is TRBV30; tentatively, D is TRBD1 (5 bases). Germline values: CDR1 GTSNPN, CDR2 SVGIG (reference sequence). CDR3 length equals 14 residues. V shed 0 bases and J shed 5 bases, with 11 bases lying between them. The DNA for the CDR3 is TGTGCCTGGAGTGTAGGTGGGGCGCATCAGCCCCAGCATTTT. Translating it yields CAWSVGGAHQPQHF.

In its sample, this clone was seen a few times. J is TRBJ2-1 and V is TRBV24-1, with 10 positions matching TRBD2. Germline V CDR1 and CDR2: KGHDR, SFDVKD. Losses at the gene ends were 10 bases for V and 5 bases for J; bases not matched to a gene: 4. This CDR3 contains 13 residues. CDR3 in amino acids: CATSTSGHNEQFF. DNA of the CDR3: TGTGCCACTTCGACTAGCGGGCACAATGAGCAGTTCTTC.